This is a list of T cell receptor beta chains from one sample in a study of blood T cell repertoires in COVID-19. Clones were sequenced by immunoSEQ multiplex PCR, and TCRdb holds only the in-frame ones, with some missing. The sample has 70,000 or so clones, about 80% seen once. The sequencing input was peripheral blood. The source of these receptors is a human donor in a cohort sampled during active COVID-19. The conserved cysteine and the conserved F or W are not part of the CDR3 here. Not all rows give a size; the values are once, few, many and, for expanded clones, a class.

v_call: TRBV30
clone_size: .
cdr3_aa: AWSRDRQETQY

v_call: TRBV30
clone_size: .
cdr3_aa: AWTLTGGVGYT

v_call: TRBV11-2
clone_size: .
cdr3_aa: ASSFGTFYNEQF

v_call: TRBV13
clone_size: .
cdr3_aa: ASSLKGGYEETQY

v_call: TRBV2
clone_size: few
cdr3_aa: ASSLQGRVTEAF

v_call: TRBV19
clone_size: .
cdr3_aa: ASFSVFLNTEAF

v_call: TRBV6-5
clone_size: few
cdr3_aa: ASSYNIPGQETQY

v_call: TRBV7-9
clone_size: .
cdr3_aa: ASSLTTVVAYEQY

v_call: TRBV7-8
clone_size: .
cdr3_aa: ASSPRQGPTYEQY

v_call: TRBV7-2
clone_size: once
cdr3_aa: ASSLGAVTTQH

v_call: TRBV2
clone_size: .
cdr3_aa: ASIFVGGTEAF

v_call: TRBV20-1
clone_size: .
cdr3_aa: SGQGNEQF

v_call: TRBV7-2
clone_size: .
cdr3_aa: ASSLWTGRGNTIY

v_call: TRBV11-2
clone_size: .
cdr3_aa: ASSLGPGQGSYEQY

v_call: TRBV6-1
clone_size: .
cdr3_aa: ASSEGTYEQY

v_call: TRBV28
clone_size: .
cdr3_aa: ATTGEKLF

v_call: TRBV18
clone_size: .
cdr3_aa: ASSQDRLYEQY

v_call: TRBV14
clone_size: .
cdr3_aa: ASSQQGTYEQY